This TCR beta chain came from a study of spatial heterogeneity in lung cancer. Findings of the study overall: Blood contained ubiquitous expanded tumor TCRs more at resection than at follow-up.

One entry per CDR3 protein results from TCRdb running MiXCR on the 5' RACE reads. The table shows about 14,000 distinct CDR3 sequences, with over 9.5% occurring only once. On this clonotype: The antigen is unknown.

The time point here: sample taken at primary tumor resection. Unsorted whole RNA from tumor, nontumor lung or frozen PBMC underwent sequencing. V was clipped by 6 bases and J by 2 bases; unmatched bases: 4. The CDR3 is 15 amino acids. Germline-derived CDR1 and CDR2 are MNHEY and SVGEGT. This sequence originates from a male donor with early-stage non-small cell lung cancer. The chain recombines TRBV6-2 or TRBV6-3 with TRBJ2-5, with 12 bases aligning to TRBD2. The input for sequencing was PBMCs, taken at surgery. This CDR3 is CASRKGTSGQETQYF. The DNA of the CDR3 is TGTGCCAGCAGGAAAGGGACTAGCGGGCAAGAGACCCAGTACTTC.